Following are 29 T cell receptor beta chains from one sample sequenced in a study of PD-L1 blockade in urothelial cancer. TCRdb keeps only in-frame clones here, not all; method: immunoSEQ multiplex PCR. The table shows roughly 90,000 clones, with more than 90% occurring only once. The material sequenced was PBMCs, taken around atezolizumab (anti-PD-L1) treatment. These receptors all come from a man aged 55 to 69 with urothelial cancer.

This chain links TRBV7-9 with TRBJ2-1; 9 nucleotides agree with TRBD1. The CDR3 is 16 amino acids. Germline loops: CDR1 SEHNR, CDR2 FQNEAQ (reference sequence). V gave up 1 base and J gave up 5 bases; unmatched junction bases: 6. The CDR3 sequence is CASSLGWDRENNEQFF. For the CDR3, the DNA is TGTGCCAGCAGCTTAGGCTGGGACAGGGAAAACAATGAGCAGTTCTTC.

This chain connects TRBV6-6 to TRBJ1-6; D uncertain. Trimming pared 5 bases from V and 10 bases from J, leaving 9 bases between. CDR1 is MNHNY and CDR2 is SVGAGI in the germline V gene (reference sequence). This CDR3 spans 12 amino acids. The CDR3 DNA reads TGTGCCAGCAGTCCATCCCGGTCACCCCTCCACTTT. It encodes CASSPSRSPLHF.

This clone was counted once. The chain recombines TRBV9 with TRBJ2-7, with a tentative D call TRBD1 (5 bases). This CDR3 comprises 14 residues. Per the germline V gene, CDR1 is SGDLS and CDR2 is YYNGEE. Trimming cost V 0 bases and J 2 bases, with 9 bases left between them. The CDR3 DNA sequence: TGTGCCAGCAGCGTAGACCAGGGCCCCTACGAGCAGTACTTC. Translated: CASSVDQGPYEQYF.

The CDR3 DNA follows: TGTGCCAGCTCACCACGAAGGTCCAGCGGGGAGAATGAGCAGTTCTTC. Translation: CASSPRRSSGENEQFF. The chain combines TRBV18 with TRBJ2-1; 7 bases match TRBD2. The V and J ends lost 1 base and 7 bases, in that order; junction bases with no gene match: 10. The CDR3 length is 16 residues. Per germline, CDR1 KGHSH and CDR2 LQKENI.

The rearrangement links TRBV7-2 to TRBJ2-1; TRBD1 matches 8 bases. Trimming at V came to 5 bases and at J to 2 bases, leaving 8 bases not matched to a gene. CDR1 and CDR2 (germline): SGHTA, FQGNSA. The CDR3 covers 16 residues. The CDR3 sequence is CASSPTPGQAYNEQFF. The CDR3 nucleotides read TGTGCCAGCAGCCCGACTCCGGGACAGGCCTACAATGAGCAGTTCTTC.

The V and J genes are TRBV11-2 and TRBJ2-7; D is possibly TRBD1 (6 bases). Germline CDR1 is SGHAT and CDR2 is FQNNGV. This CDR3 is built from 13 residues. Trimming removed 2 bases from V and 6 bases from J, with 11 bases in between. The CDR3 is CASSLTGLSEQYF. The CDR3 coding sequence is TGTGCCAGCAGCTTAACAGGGTTGAGCGAGCAGTACTTC.

This chain uses TRBV5-4 with TRBJ1-3; 7 positions match TRBD1. The CDR3 totals 14 residues. Trimming cost V 4 bases and J 4 bases; bases outside gene matches: 5. Looked up from germline, CDR1 is SGHNT and CDR2 is YYREEE (reference sequence). DNA of the CDR3: TGTGCCAGCAGCCGACAGGGCCCAGGAAACACCATATATTTT. Residues: CASSRQGPGNTIYF.

This chain links TRBV29-1 with TRBJ2-5, with 7 bases fitting TRBD2. The germline V gene encodes CDR1 SQVTM and CDR2 ANQGSEA. J was trimmed by 5 bases and V by 5 bases; bases with no gene match: 5. The CDR3 spans 12 residues. CDR3 coding DNA: TGCAGCGTTTGGGACGGGAGGGAGACCCAGTACTTC. As protein: CSVWDGRETQYF.

This sequence joins TRBV19 and TRBJ1-2, with D unresolved. CDR1 is LNHDA, CDR2 SQIVND, per germline (reference sequence). The V and J ends lost 2 bases and 3 bases respectively, with 13 bases between them. This CDR3 spans 15 amino acids. CDR3 coding DNA: TGTGCCAGTAGTATATCGGGAGTTCGGGACTATGGCTACACCTTC. Protein: CASSISGVRDYGYTF.

J is TRBJ2-7 and V is TRBV4-2; TRBD1 matches at 7 bases. This CDR3 comprises 13 residues. CDR1 and CDR2 from the germline V gene are LGHNA and YNFKEQ. The junction had 5 bases not matched to a gene; V was cut back by 3 bases and J by 6 bases. In nucleotides, the CDR3 is TGTGCCAGCAGCCAGGTGGGACAGCTCGAGCAGTACTTC. This translates into CASSQVGQLEQYF.

The chain couples TRBV6-4 to TRBJ2-3; D is ambiguous. This CDR3 has 15 amino acids. Trimming took off 8 bases at V and 0 bases at J, with 15 bases between the two ends. Germline lookup yields CDR1 MRHNA and CDR2 SNTAGT. This chain's CDR3 is CASSLTFSSTDTQYF. Written as DNA, the CDR3 is TGTGCCAGCTCATTGACATTCTCTAGCACAGATACGCAGTATTTT.

The rearrangement joins TRBV27 to TRBJ1-5, with 9 bases identical to TRBD1. J was trimmed by 2 bases and V by 7 bases; bases with no gene match: 6. The V gene's germline CDR1 is MNHEY and CDR2 SMNVEV (reference sequence). The CDR3 covers 15 residues. This CDR3 is CASKGTGRGNQPQHF. CDR3 DNA sequence: TGTGCCAGCAAGGGGACAGGGAGAGGCAATCAGCCCCAGCATTTT.

The V gene is TRBV27, the J gene TRBJ1-4, with 8 bases identical to TRBD1. The CDR3 covers 16 residues. From germline, CDR1 is MNHEY and CDR2 SMNVEV (reference sequence). The J segment lost 4 bases and the V segment lost 5 bases, leaving 9 bases of the junction unmatched. Written as DNA, the CDR3 is TGTGCCAGCAGTCAAGTTCAGGGGGCCCTTAATGAAAAACTGTTTTTT. This translates into CASSQVQGALNEKLFF.

This clone was seen more than once but under ten times. V and J are TRBV25-1 and TRBJ1-4, with a possible D match to TRBD1 (5 bases). Germline loops: CDR1 MGHDK, CDR2 SYGVNS. V dropped 3 bases and J dropped 12 bases, with 14 bases sitting between them. CDR3 length: 13 amino acids. As DNA, the CDR3 is TGTGCCAGCAGTGAGAGGCAGGGCGTAGAACTGTTTTTT. It is translated as CASSERQGVELFF.

The chain links TRBV28 to TRBJ2-2; 10 bases are shared with TRBD2. The CDR3 length is 16 residues. V lost 7 bases, J lost 4 bases, and 9 bases stayed unmatched. CDR1 MDHEN and CDR2 SYDVKM come from the germline V gene. CDR3 sequence reads: CASTPSGRAVTGELFF. The CDR3 DNA reads as TGTGCCAGCACTCCCAGCGGGAGGGCGGTCACCGGGGAGCTGTTTTTT.

V and J are TRBV19 and TRBJ1-1; D uncertain. The germline V gene encodes CDR1 LNHDA and CDR2 SQIVND (reference sequence). The V and J ends lost 7 bases and 4 bases respectively, with 16 bases between them. The CDR3 runs 14 residues. The CDR3 reads CASKSWGDGTEAFF. CDR3 DNA sequence: TGTGCCAGTAAGTCTTGGGGAGACGGCACTGAAGCTTTCTTT.

V gene TRBV28 combines with J gene TRBJ2-7, with D uncertain. This CDR3 region has 11 residues. Trimming took off 4 bases at V and 6 bases at J, with 7 bases between the two ends. Germline loops: CDR1 MDHEN, CDR2 SYDVKM. The CDR3 nucleotides are TGTGCCAGCAGTTCCCAGATCGAGCAGTACTTC. Translating it yields CASSSQIEQYF.

The V gene is TRBV28, the J gene TRBJ2-7; D ambiguous. There are 11 residues in the CDR3. Trimming removed 5 bases from V and 3 bases from J, with 5 bases in between. Germline loops: CDR1 MDHEN, CDR2 SYDVKM. Here the CDR3 reads CASSPNYEQYF. The CDR3 DNA reads as TGTGCCAGCAGTCCAAACTACGAGCAGTACTTC.

This sequence joins TRBV5-1 and TRBJ2-5; 10 nucleotides agree with TRBD2. CDR3 length equals 16 residues. The J segment lost 1 base and the V segment lost 4 bases, leaving 7 bases of the junction unmatched. CDR1 SGHRS and CDR2 YFSETQ come from the germline V gene. The CDR3 nucleotides are TGCGCCAGCAGCCGCCGGACTAGCGGAAGCCAAGAGACCCAGTACTTC. It yields the protein CASSRRTSGSQETQYF.

This clone appeared a few times. One junction end disagrees with the germline gene, perhaps due to a read error. CDR3 bases: TGTGCTAGCAGCAGGACAGGGACCGGGGAGCTGTTTTTT. Amino acid sequence: CASSRTGTGELFF. The chain links TRBV7-7 to TRBJ2-2, with 8 bases that match TRBD1. The CDR3 is made up of 13 amino acids. CDR1 is SSHAT, CDR2 FNYEAQ, per germline (reference sequence).

This clone was detected once. The V gene is TRBV2, the J gene TRBJ2-2; 7 bases agree with TRBD1. The CDR3 length is 15 residues. The germline V gene has CDR1 SNHLY and CDR2 FYNNEI. With V trimmed by 6 bases and J by 2 bases, 6 bases remained unmatched. CDR3 amino acids: CASRAGTANTGELFF. The CDR3 DNA sequence: TGTGCCAGCAGGGCCGGGACAGCAAACACCGGGGAGCTGTTTTTT. Based on the CDR3 plus reference TRBV2 and TRBJ2-2, the full variable domain is EPEVTQTPSHQVTQMGQEVILRCVPISNHLYFYWYRQILGQKVEFLVSFYNNEISEKSEIFDDQFSVERPDGSNFTLKIRSTKLEDSAMYFCASRAGTANTGELFFGEGSRLTVL.

The chain uses TRBV5-4 and TRBJ2-7, with D possibly matching TRBD1 (6 bases). Germline CDR1 SGHNT, CDR2 YYREEE (reference sequence). The CDR3 is 15 residues long. V was trimmed by 3 bases and J by 5 bases, leaving 18 bases between them. CDR3 coding DNA: TGTGCCAGCAGCTCCTCCGGGGACAAAAGGAACGAGCAGTACTTC. Encoded protein: CASSSSGDKRNEQYF.

The V and J genes are TRBV29-1 and TRBJ2-3, with D maybe TRBD2 (6 bases). The CDR3 loop spans 14 amino acids. Germline lookup yields CDR1 SQVTM and CDR2 ANQGSEA. Between the trimmed V and J ends, which lost 1 base and 3 bases, there was a span of 11 bases. The CDR3 loop is CSVEVGGVTDTQYF. The DNA of the CDR3 is TGCAGCGTTGAAGTCGGAGGGGTAACAGATACGCAGTATTTT.

The rearrangement links TRBV5-1 to TRBJ2-3; the match to TRBD2 covers 9 bases. J was trimmed by 1 base and V by 4 bases; bases with no gene match: 10. The CDR3 has 17 amino acids. Germline assignment: CDR1 SGHRS and CDR2 YFSETQ. CDR3 sequence (DNA): TGCGCCAGCAGCCGGCTAGGGACTAGCAGCCGCACAGATACGCAGTATTTT. Amino acid sequence: CASSRLGTSSRTDTQYF.

The V and J genes are TRBV11-2 and TRBJ1-1; no firm D call. V gave up 5 bases and J gave up 3 bases, with 10 bases separating them. This CDR3 region has 13 residues. Germline-derived CDR1 and CDR2 are SGHAT and FQNNGV. DNA of the CDR3: TGTGCCAGCAGCCTGGGCATGGACACTGAAGCTTTCTTT. Translating gives CASSLGMDTEAFF.

The chain is built from TRBV4-1 and TRBJ1-1; maybe TRBD1 (6 bases). This CDR3 is 15 amino acids long. Trimming cost V 3 bases and J 0 bases, with 11 bases left between them. The V gene's germline CDR1 is MGHRA and CDR2 YSYEKL. The CDR3 loop is CASSQSGQMNTEAFF. For the CDR3, the DNA is TGCGCCAGCAGCCAGTCTGGACAGATGAACACTGAAGCTTTCTTT.

This clone has just one count. V is TRBV18 and J is TRBJ2-1; D perhaps matches TRBD2 (6 bases). The V end lost 2 bases, the J end lost 9 bases, and 17 bases lay between the germline ends. The CDR3 loop spans 15 amino acids. Germline loops: CDR1 KGHSH, CDR2 LQKENI. Here the CDR3 reads CASSPTAAPTSEQFF. The CDR3 bases are TGTGCCAGCTCACCAACGGCTGCCCCGACTAGTGAGCAGTTCTTC.

The V and J genes are TRBV7-3 and TRBJ1-2; D is uncertain. V was clipped by 8 bases and J by 13 bases, with 17 bases between them. This CDR3 spans 11 amino acids. Germline V lookup: CDR1 SGHTA, CDR2 FQGTGA. The CDR3 nucleotides are TGTGCCAGCGCTCCTTTTAATCGGGGCACCTTC. Protein sequence: CASAPFNRGTF.

The chain uses TRBV5-6 and TRBJ2-7; D unresolved. The V gene's germline CDR1 is SGHDT and CDR2 YYEEEE. This CDR3 contains 15 residues. The V end lost 0 bases, the J end lost 0 bases, and 10 bases lay between the germline ends. CDR3 in amino acids: CASSLGQVLSYEQYF. For the CDR3, the DNA is TGTGCCAGCAGCTTGGGGCAGGTGCTCTCCTACGAGCAGTACTTC.